These T cell receptor beta chains were read from a single sample in a study of shared T cell receptors in the human thymus. The assay was immunoSEQ multiplex PCR, and TCRdb's table has in-frame clones only and misses some. The sample records some 700,000 clones, 85% to 90% being singletons. These data were also filed under a second study, of human thymus T cells.

The source material was thymocytes. These receptors all come from a boy under two years old with a congenital heart defect. Both conserved end residues are part of each CDR3. The order of the fields is clone size, D gene, V gene, J gene, CDR3 DNA, CDR3 protein. The D gene is left open where the match is weak. Expanded clones are given a class, and other clones once, few, many or no size at all.

.	TRBD2	TRBV10-3	TRBJ2-1	TGTGCCATCAGGACTAGCGGGAGGGAAGATGAGCAGTTCTTC	CAIRTSGREDEQFF
.	TRBD2	TRBV28	TRBJ2-3	TGTGCCAGCAGTTTCCCCGCGAGCGGGAGAGATACGCAGTATTTT	CASSFPASGRDTQYF
.	.	TRBV28	TRBJ1-3	TGTGCCAGCAGTTTATCCGCGTCTTTAGGGGATGACACCATATATTTT	CASSLSASLGDDTIYF
few	.	TRBV28	TRBJ2-2	TGTGCCAGCAGTCCCCCCGACGGGACCGGGGAGCTGTTTTTT	CASSPPDGTGELFF
once	.	TRBV27	TRBJ2-7	TGTGCCAGCAGTCCAAGCGTAACCTACGAGCAGTACTTC	CASSPSVTYEQYF
.	.	TRBV19	TRBJ1-2	TGTGCCAGTAGTCCTCGAACACCCTATGGCTACACCTTC	CASSPRTPYGYTF
.	.	TRBV27	TRBJ1-1	TGTGCCAGCAGTCTCAAAAGAGACAAAGGTGAAGCTTTCTTT	CASSLKRDKGEAFF
.	TRBD1	TRBV18	TRBJ2-5	TGTGCCAGCTCACCTTCCCGAGGGGACAGGGCGAGGGAGACCCAGTACTTC	CASSPSRGDRARETQYF
.	.	TRBV25-1	TRBJ1-2	TGTGCCAGCAGCGCAGGGCTGTCGAAGGGCTACACCTTC	CASSAGLSKGYTF
.	TRBD1	TRBV27	TRBJ1-2	TGTGCCAGCAGCCCACTCAGGGGGCTTGGCTACACCTTC	CASSPLRGLGYTF
once	.	TRBV2	TRBJ2-2	TGTGCCAGCAGTGCCGGGTTTCCGAACACCGGGGAGCTGTTTTTT	CASSAGFPNTGELFF
.	.	TRBV4-3	TRBJ1-1	TGCGCCAGCAGCCAGCTTCCGACAGGCCCGGGGGGAGCTTTCTTT	CASSQLPTGPGGAFF
once	TRBD1	TRBV12-5	TRBJ1-2	TGTGCTAGTGGTTTGATACAGGGGGGGACTAACTATGGCTACACCTTC	CASGLIQGGTNYGYTF
.	TRBD2	TRBV29-1	TRBJ2-7	TGCAGCGTGAAGGGACTAGCGGGGTTATACGAGCAGTACTTC	CSVKGLAGLYEQYF
few	.	TRBV5-4	TRBJ2-2	TGTGCCAGCAGCTTGGCCAGGGGCGGGGAGCTGTTTTTT	CASSLARGGELFF